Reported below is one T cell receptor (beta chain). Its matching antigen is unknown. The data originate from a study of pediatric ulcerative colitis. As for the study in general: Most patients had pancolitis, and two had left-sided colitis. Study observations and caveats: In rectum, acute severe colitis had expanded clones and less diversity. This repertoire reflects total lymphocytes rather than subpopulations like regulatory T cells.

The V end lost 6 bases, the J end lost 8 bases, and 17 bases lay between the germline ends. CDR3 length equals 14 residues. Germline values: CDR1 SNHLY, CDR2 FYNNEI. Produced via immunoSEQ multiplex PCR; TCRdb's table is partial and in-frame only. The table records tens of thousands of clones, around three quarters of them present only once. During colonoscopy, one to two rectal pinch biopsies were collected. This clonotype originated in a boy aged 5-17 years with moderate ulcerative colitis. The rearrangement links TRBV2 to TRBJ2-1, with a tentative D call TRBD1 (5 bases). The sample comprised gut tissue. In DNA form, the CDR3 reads TGTGCCAGCAGCGGTCCGACAGCCGACGATGAGCAGTTCTTC. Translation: CASSGPTADDEQFF.